These T cell receptor beta chains were read from a single sample in a study of blood T cell repertoires in COVID-19. Sequencing used immunoSEQ multiplex PCR; TCRdb keeps in-frame clones, though not all of them. The data show some 110,000 clones, with under 85% seen just once and roughly 13% held by the top ten. Specimen: peripheral blood. The receptors derive from a woman aged 55 to 70 with acute or convalescent COVID-19. The CDR3 runs from the conserved cysteine through the conserved F or W. The D gene is left open where the match is weak. The size entry is marked missing in some rows and otherwise reads once, few, many or a size class.

clone size: few
V gene: TRBV5-1
D gene: -
J gene: TRBJ1-1
CDR3 protein: CASSLADRNTEAFF
CDR3 DNA: TGCGCCAGCAGCTTGGCGGACAGGAACACTGAAGCTTTCTTT

clone size: -
V gene: TRBV6-5
D gene: -
J gene: TRBJ1-3
CDR3 protein: CASTPTGNGNTIYF
CDR3 DNA: TGTGCCAGCACCCCGACAGGAAATGGAAACACCATATATTTT

clone size: -
V gene: TRBV2
D gene: TRBD1
J gene: TRBJ1-1
CDR3 protein: CASSEDWDRAGRAFF
CDR3 DNA: TGTGCCAGCAGTGAAGATTGGGACAGGGCGGGTCGAGCTTTCTTT

clone size: -
V gene: TRBV5-5
D gene: -
J gene: TRBJ2-7
CDR3 protein: CASSLVGDGEQYF
CDR3 DNA: TGTGCCAGCAGCTTGGTCGGGGATGGCGAGCAGTACTTC

clone size: -
V gene: TRBV7-9
D gene: TRBD1
J gene: TRBJ1-2
CDR3 protein: CASSLRPERTGHGYTF
CDR3 DNA: TGTGCCAGCAGCTTAAGACCAGAAAGGACAGGACATGGCTACACCTTC

clone size: -
V gene: TRBV6-2/TRBV6-3
D gene: -
J gene: TRBJ2-7
CDR3 protein: CASSYSSVYEQYF
CDR3 DNA: TGTGCCAGCAGTTACTCCAGCGTCTACGAGCAGTACTTC

clone size: -
V gene: TRBV4-1
D gene: TRBD1
J gene: TRBJ1-3
CDR3 protein: CASSQGTGNSGNTIYF
CDR3 DNA: TGCGCCAGCAGCCAAGGGACAGGGAATTCTGGAAACACCATATATTTT

clone size: -
V gene: TRBV7-8
D gene: -
J gene: TRBJ1-1
CDR3 protein: CASSREQGRGAFF
CDR3 DNA: TGTGCCAGCAGCCGAGAACAGGGACGAGGAGCTTTCTTT

clone size: -
V gene: TRBV29-1
D gene: TRBD2
J gene: TRBJ2-5
CDR3 protein: CSVEVQGLGEETQYF
CDR3 DNA: TGCAGCGTTGAAGTCCAGGGACTAGGTGAAGAGACCCAGTACTTC

clone size: few
V gene: TRBV6-6
D gene: TRBD1
J gene: TRBJ2-7
CDR3 protein: CASSYQGAYEQYF
CDR3 DNA: TGTGCCAGCAGTTATCAGGGGGCCTACGAGCAGTACTTC

clone size: -
V gene: TRBV21-1
D gene: -
J gene: TRBJ2-7
CDR3 protein: CASSEGHTGGVYEQYF
CDR3 DNA: TGTGCCAGCAGCGAAGGGCATACAGGGGGCGTCTACGAGCAGTACTTC

clone size: -
V gene: TRBV11-3
D gene: -
J gene: TRBJ2-2
CDR3 protein: CASSRAGTGELFF
CDR3 DNA: TGTGCCAGCAGCCGAGCAGGCACCGGGGAGCTGTTTTTT

clone size: once
V gene: TRBV18
D gene: TRBD1
J gene: TRBJ2-7
CDR3 protein: CASSPQQGQGVYEQYF
CDR3 DNA: TGTGCCAGCTCACCACAACAAGGACAGGGGGTCTACGAGCAGTACTTC

clone size: -
V gene: TRBV18
D gene: -
J gene: TRBJ1-2
CDR3 protein: CASSLDSYGYTF
CDR3 DNA: TGTGCCAGCTCACTCGACAGCTATGGCTACACCTTC

clone size: -
V gene: TRBV27
D gene: TRBD2
J gene: TRBJ2-7
CDR3 protein: CASSPTSGGGPYEQYF
CDR3 DNA: TGTGCCAGCAGTCCCACATCGGGAGGGGGGCCCTACGAGCAGTACTTC

clone size: -
V gene: TRBV5-4
D gene: -
J gene: TRBJ1-1
CDR3 protein: CASSLGRVRGTEAFF
CDR3 DNA: TGTGCCAGCAGCTTGGGACGGGTTAGGGGCACTGAAGCTTTCTTT

clone size: -
V gene: TRBV5-1
D gene: -
J gene: TRBJ2-5
CDR3 protein: CASSATGPETQYF
CDR3 DNA: TGCGCCAGCAGCGCTACAGGGCCAGAGACCCAGTACTTC

clone size: -
V gene: TRBV5-4
D gene: TRBD2
J gene: TRBJ2-5
CDR3 protein: CASSLRWASGGQETQYF
CDR3 DNA: TGTGCCAGCAGCTTGAGGTGGGCTAGCGGGGGACAAGAGACCCAGTACTTC

clone size: -
V gene: TRBV18
D gene: -
J gene: TRBJ1-1
CDR3 protein: CASSPMDGGYTEAFF
CDR3 DNA: TGTGCCAGCTCACCCATGGACGGGGGGTACACTGAAGCTTTCTTT

clone size: -
V gene: TRBV10-3
D gene: -
J gene: TRBJ2-5
CDR3 protein: CAIGLGAETQYF
CDR3 DNA: TGTGCCATCGGGTTGGGGGCGGAGACCCAGTACTTC

clone size: few
V gene: TRBV20-1
D gene: -
J gene: TRBJ1-2
CDR3 protein: CSAGRDTGYTF
CDR3 DNA: TGCAGTGCTGGCCGGGACACTGGCTACACCTTC

clone size: -
V gene: TRBV5-1
D gene: TRBD1
J gene: TRBJ2-1
CDR3 protein: CASSIGQGALYNEQFF
CDR3 DNA: TGCGCCAGCAGCATCGGACAGGGGGCGCTCTACAATGAGCAGTTCTTC

clone size: -
V gene: TRBV5-4
D gene: -
J gene: TRBJ1-2
CDR3 protein: CASSLGGGAPNYGYTF
CDR3 DNA: TGTGCCAGCAGCTTGGGAGGCGGGGCGCCCAACTATGGCTACACCTTC

clone size: few
V gene: TRBV7-9
D gene: -
J gene: TRBJ1-5
CDR3 protein: CASSRGGSNQPQHF
CDR3 DNA: TGTGCCAGCAGCCGGGGGGGCTCCAATCAGCCCCAGCATTTT

clone size: -
V gene: TRBV19
D gene: -
J gene: TRBJ1-5
CDR3 protein: CASSQGPFQGQPQHF
CDR3 DNA: TGTGCCAGTAGCCAAGGACCATTTCAGGGTCAGCCCCAGCATTTT

clone size: -
V gene: TRBV2
D gene: TRBD2
J gene: TRBJ2-7
CDR3 protein: CASSSLAGEVEQYF
CDR3 DNA: TGTGCCAGCAGCTCACTAGCGGGAGAGGTCGAGCAGTACTTC

clone size: -
V gene: TRBV7-7
D gene: -
J gene: TRBJ1-6
CDR3 protein: CASSLGSPGGSPLHF
CDR3 DNA: TGTGCTAGCAGCTTAGGAAGTCCCGGAGGTTCACCCCTCCACTTT

clone size: -
V gene: TRBV7-9
D gene: TRBD2
J gene: TRBJ2-7
CDR3 protein: CASSSPGGVYGEQYF
CDR3 DNA: TGTGCCAGCAGCTCACCCGGGGGGGTTTATGGAGAGCAGTACTTC

clone size: -
V gene: TRBV4-2
D gene: -
J gene: TRBJ2-1
CDR3 protein: CASSQNLGGRGGEQFF
CDR3 DNA: TGTGCCAGCAGCCAAAATTTGGGCGGGAGAGGGGGTGAGCAGTTCTTC

clone size: -
V gene: TRBV5-1
D gene: TRBD1
J gene: TRBJ2-5
CDR3 protein: CASSFGTGQETQYF
CDR3 DNA: TGCGCCAGCAGCTTCGGGACAGGCCAAGAGACCCAGTACTTC

clone size: -
V gene: TRBV28
D gene: -
J gene: TRBJ1-2
CDR3 protein: CASSVSWAPYGYTF
CDR3 DNA: TGTGCCAGTTCCGTGAGTTGGGCCCCGTATGGCTACACCTTC

clone size: -
V gene: TRBV5-1
D gene: TRBD1
J gene: TRBJ2-3
CDR3 protein: CASSLQGANTDTQYF
CDR3 DNA: TGCGCCAGCAGCTTACAGGGGGCCAACACAGATACGCAGTATTTT

clone size: -
V gene: TRBV6-1
D gene: TRBD2
J gene: TRBJ2-2
CDR3 protein: CASSEVIAGGTGELFF
CDR3 DNA: TGTGCCAGCAGTGAGGTAATAGCGGGAGGCACCGGGGAGCTGTTTTTT

clone size: -
V gene: TRBV11-2
D gene: TRBD2
J gene: TRBJ2-7
CDR3 protein: CASSSGLAVTYEQYF
CDR3 DNA: TGTGCCAGCAGCTCTGGACTAGCGGTTACCTACGAGCAGTACTTC

clone size: few
V gene: TRBV5-1
D gene: -
J gene: TRBJ1-4
CDR3 protein: CASSLDGGATNEKLFF
CDR3 DNA: TGCGCCAGCAGCTTGGATGGAGGAGCGACTAATGAAAAACTGTTTTTT

clone size: -
V gene: TRBV2
D gene: -
J gene: TRBJ1-4
CDR3 protein: CASSELGGTNEKLFF
CDR3 DNA: TGTGCCAGCAGTGAATTGGGGGGAACTAATGAAAAACTGTTTTTT

clone size: -
V gene: TRBV28
D gene: TRBD1
J gene: TRBJ1-2
CDR3 protein: CASRPLGDRFPSGGYGYTF
CDR3 DNA: TGTGCCAGCAGACCCTTGGGGGACAGATTCCCTTCTGGGGGATATGGCTACACCTTC

clone size: -
V gene: TRBV5-5
D gene: TRBD1
J gene: TRBJ1-5
CDR3 protein: CASSLALGQNQPQHF
CDR3 DNA: TGTGCCAGCAGCTTGGCCTTGGGACAGAATCAGCCCCAGCATTTT

clone size: -
V gene: TRBV2
D gene: -
J gene: TRBJ1-5
CDR3 protein: CASSREGDSNQPQHF
CDR3 DNA: TGTGCCAGCAGCCGAGAGGGTGATAGCAATCAGCCCCAGCATTTT

clone size: -
V gene: TRBV9
D gene: TRBD2
J gene: TRBJ2-1
CDR3 protein: CASSVGVGRAHNEQFF
CDR3 DNA: TGTGCCAGCAGCGTAGGGGTCGGGAGGGCCCACAATGAGCAGTTCTTC

clone size: once
V gene: TRBV19
D gene: TRBD1
J gene: TRBJ2-2
CDR3 protein: CASSINRGLTGELFF
CDR3 DNA: TGTGCCAGTAGTATAAACAGGGGGCTCACCGGGGAGCTGTTTTTT

clone size: once
V gene: TRBV11-2
D gene: TRBD2
J gene: TRBJ2-7
CDR3 protein: CASKLAGSYEQYF
CDR3 DNA: TGTGCCAGCAAGCTAGCGGGATCCTACGAGCAGTACTTC

clone size: -
V gene: TRBV10-3
D gene: -
J gene: TRBJ1-1
CDR3 protein: CAISGPPSLPTQGNTEAFF
CDR3 DNA: TGTGCCATCAGTGGGCCTCCGTCCCTTCCCACTCAGGGGAACACTGAAGCTTTCTTT

clone size: once
V gene: TRBV28
D gene: TRBD1
J gene: TRBJ1-5
CDR3 protein: CASSPTGGGNQPQHF
CDR3 DNA: TGTGCCAGCAGTCCTACAGGGGGAGGCAATCAGCCCCAGCATTTT